This TCR beta chain was documented in a study of blood T cell repertoires in COVID-19. Study-wide context: The origin of the acute and convalescent COVID-19 samples was the United States, Italy and Spain. PBMCs, B-cell-depleted T cells, or T cells were the source of the cDNA or gDNA that made up the material.

Germline lookup yields CDR1 LNHDA and CDR2 SQIVND (reference sequence). The CDR3 spans 16 residues. V shed 2 bases, J shed 7 bases, and the junction held 6 bases outside the gene matches. Per the study methods: Reference gene primer amplification gave estimated nucleated cell counts. Libraries were prepared by immunoSEQ multiplex PCR; TCRdb keeps only in-frame clonotypes and omits some of them. V, J and clone size reflect that table, while D and trimming were determined from the DNA. Of about 98,000 clones listed, about 88% are singletons. Input material: peripheral blood. The source is a middle-aged man with active or convalescent COVID-19. The chain has TRBV19 and TRBJ1-5, with 12 positions matching TRBD1. The CDR3 is CASSITGQGAGQPQHF. The CDR3 coding sequence is TGTGCCAGTAGTATAACGGGACAGGGGGCAGGGCAGCCCCAGCATTTT.